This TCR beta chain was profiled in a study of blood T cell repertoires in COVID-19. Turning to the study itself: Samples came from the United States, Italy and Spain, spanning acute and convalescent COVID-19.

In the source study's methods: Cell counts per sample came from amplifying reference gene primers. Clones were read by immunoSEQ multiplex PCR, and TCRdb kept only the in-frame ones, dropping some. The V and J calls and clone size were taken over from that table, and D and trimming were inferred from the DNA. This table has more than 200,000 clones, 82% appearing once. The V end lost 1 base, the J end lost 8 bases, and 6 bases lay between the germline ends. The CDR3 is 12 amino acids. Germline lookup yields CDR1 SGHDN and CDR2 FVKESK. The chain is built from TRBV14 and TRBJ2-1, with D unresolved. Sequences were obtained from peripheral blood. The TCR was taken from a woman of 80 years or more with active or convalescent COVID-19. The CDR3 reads CASSQGAYEQFF. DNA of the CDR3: TGTGCCAGCAGCCAAGGAGCTTATGAGCAGTTCTTC.